This T cell receptor (beta chain) originates from a study of graft-versus-host responses after intestinal transplantation. Study-level background: Transplant types were multivisceral, liver-intestinal, or isolated intestinal.

The germline gives CDR1 SEHNR, CDR2 FQNEAQ (reference sequence). The CDR3 extends over 15 amino acids. The ends lost 4 bases at V and 0 bases at J; junction bases unmatched: 5. This clone is classed as medium-sized. Assay: immunoSEQ multiplex PCR; the TCRdb copy retains only in-frame clones and omits some. The profile shows 20,000 to 25,000 clones, 80% to 90% of them singletons. This chain connects TRBV7-9 to TRBJ2-7; 8 positions match TRBD1. The sequencing used PBMCs, collected roughly 64 days after intestinal transplantation. The sequence was collected from a human patient who received an intestinal transplant, so some T cells may come from the graft donor. The CDR3 DNA sequence: TGTGCCAGCAGCTCCCTGGGACAGGACTCCTACGAGCAGTACTTC. Amino acids: CASSSLGQDSYEQYF.